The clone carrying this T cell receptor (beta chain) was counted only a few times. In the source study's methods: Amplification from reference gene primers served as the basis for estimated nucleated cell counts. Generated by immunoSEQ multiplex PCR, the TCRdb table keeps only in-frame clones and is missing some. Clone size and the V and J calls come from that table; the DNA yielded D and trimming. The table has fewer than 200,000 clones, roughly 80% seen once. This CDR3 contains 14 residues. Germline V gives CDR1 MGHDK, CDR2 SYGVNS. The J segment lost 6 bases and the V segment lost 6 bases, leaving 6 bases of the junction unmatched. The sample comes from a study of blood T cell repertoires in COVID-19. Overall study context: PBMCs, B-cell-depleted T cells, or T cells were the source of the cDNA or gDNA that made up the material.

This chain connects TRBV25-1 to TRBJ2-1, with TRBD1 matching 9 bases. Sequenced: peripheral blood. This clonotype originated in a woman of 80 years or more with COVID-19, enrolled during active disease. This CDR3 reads CASRAGTGPNEQFF. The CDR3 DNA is TGTGCCAGCAGGGCCGGGACAGGGCCCAATGAGCAGTTCTTC.